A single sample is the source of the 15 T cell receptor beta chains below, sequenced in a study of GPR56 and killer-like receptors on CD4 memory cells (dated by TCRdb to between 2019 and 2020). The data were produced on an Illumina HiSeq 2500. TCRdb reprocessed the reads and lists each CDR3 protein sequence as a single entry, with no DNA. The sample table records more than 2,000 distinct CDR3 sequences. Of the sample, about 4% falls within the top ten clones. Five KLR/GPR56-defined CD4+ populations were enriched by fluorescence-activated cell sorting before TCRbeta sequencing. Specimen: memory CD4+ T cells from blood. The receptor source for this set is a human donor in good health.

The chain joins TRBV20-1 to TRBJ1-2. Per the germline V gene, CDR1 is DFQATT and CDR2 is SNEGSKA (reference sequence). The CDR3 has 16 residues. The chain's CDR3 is CSARDSPRGGNYGYTF.

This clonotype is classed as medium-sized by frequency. This chain's CDR3 is CASSYSSSYEQYF. The chain is built from TRBV6-5 and TRBJ2-7. Germline V gene lookup returns CDR1 MNHEY and CDR2 SVGAGI. This CDR3 region has 13 residues.

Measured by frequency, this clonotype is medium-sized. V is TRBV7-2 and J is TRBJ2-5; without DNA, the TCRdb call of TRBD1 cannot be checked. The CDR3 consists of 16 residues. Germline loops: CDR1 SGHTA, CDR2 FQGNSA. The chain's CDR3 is CASSSFNVPGQETQYF.

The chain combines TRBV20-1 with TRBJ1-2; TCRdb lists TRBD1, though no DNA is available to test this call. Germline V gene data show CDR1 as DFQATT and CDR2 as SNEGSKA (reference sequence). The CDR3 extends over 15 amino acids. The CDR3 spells CSARDTLGRAFVHTF.

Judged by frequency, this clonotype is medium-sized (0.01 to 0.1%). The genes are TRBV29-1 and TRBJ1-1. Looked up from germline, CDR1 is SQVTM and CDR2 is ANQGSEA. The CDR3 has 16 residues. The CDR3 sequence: CSVSVRSGGLDTEAFF.

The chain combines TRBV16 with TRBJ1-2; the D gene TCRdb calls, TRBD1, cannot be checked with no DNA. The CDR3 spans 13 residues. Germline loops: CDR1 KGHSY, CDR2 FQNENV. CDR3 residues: CASSLRQATGYTF.

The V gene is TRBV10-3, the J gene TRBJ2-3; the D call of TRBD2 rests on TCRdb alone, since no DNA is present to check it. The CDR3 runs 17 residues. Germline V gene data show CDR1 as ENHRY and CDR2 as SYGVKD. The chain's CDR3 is CAISESASGGRGDTQYF.

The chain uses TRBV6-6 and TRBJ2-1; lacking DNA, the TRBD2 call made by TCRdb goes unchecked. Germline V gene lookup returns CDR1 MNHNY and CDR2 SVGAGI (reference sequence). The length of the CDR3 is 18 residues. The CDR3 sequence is CASSYRLTSGDLYNEQFF.

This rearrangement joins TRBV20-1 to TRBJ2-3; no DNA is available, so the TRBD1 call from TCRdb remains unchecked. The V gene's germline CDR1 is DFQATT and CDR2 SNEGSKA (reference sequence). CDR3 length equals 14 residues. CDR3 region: CSALGVALQGTQYF.

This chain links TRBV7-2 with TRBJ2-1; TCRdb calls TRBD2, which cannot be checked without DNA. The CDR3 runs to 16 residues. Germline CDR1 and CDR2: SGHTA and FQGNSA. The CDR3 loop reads CASSSNSGGAYNEQFF. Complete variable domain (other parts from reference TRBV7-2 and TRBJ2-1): GAGVSQSPSNKVTEKGKDVELRCDPISGHTALYWYRQSLGQGLEFLIYFQGNSAPDKSGLPSDRFSAERTGGSVSTLTIQRTQQEDSAVYLCASSSNSGGAYNEQFFGPGTRLTVL.

CDR3 in amino acids: CASSPLTGNYEQYF. This rearrangement joins TRBV12-3 or TRBV12-4 to TRBJ2-7; TCRdb outputs TRBD1, but without DNA this stays unchecked. The CDR3 spans 14 residues.

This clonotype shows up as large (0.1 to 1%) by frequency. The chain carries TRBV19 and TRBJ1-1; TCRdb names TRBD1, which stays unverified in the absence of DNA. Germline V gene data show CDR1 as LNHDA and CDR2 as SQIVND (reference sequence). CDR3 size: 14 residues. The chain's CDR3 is CASRDRGRNTEAFF.

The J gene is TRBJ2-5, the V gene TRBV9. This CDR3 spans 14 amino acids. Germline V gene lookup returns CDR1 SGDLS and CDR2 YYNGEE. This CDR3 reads CASSVDEASETQYF.

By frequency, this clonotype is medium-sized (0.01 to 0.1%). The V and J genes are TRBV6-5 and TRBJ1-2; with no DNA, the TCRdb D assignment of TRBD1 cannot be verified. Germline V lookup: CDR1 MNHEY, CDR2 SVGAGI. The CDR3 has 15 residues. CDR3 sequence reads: CATGTGKRSNYGYTF.

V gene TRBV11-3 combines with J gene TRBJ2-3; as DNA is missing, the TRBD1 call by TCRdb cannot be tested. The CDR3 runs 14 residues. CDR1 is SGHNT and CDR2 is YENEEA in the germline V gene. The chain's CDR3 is CASSPGQSTDTQYF.